Shown below are 6 T cell receptor beta chains from a single sample sequenced in a study of T cell responses to AZD1222 COVID-19 vaccine. Sequencing was performed with immunoSEQ multiplex PCR; in TCRdb, only in-frame clones are kept and a portion is missing. Of around 95,000 clones detected, around 87% appear once; the ten largest clones hold around 4.4%. The material was peripheral blood, obtained on day 0 of MenACWY control vaccination. The receptors shown here come from an adult in good health.

This sequence joins TRBV6-2 or TRBV6-3 and TRBJ2-7; 9 nucleotides line up with TRBD2. The CDR3 extends over 19 amino acids. After removal of 0 bases from V and 0 bases from J, the junction contained 12 bases not matched to a gene. The germline gives CDR1 MNHEY, CDR2 SVGEGT. The CDR3 reads CASSYSKAPQAGGSYEQYF. CDR3 DNA: TGTGCCAGCAGTTACTCGAAGGCCCCCCAAGCGGGAGGCTCCTACGAGCAGTACTTC.

The chain uses TRBV6-4 and TRBJ1-2, with a tentative D call TRBD1 (5 bases). Germline lookup yields CDR1 MRHNA and CDR2 SNTAGT. There are 15 residues in the CDR3. Trimming left V 2 bases short and J 5 bases short, with 15 bases between. Here the CDR3 DNA reads TGTGCCAGCAGTGACCCTACGACAGCAGGATATGGCTACACCTTC. It encodes CASSDPTTAGYGYTF.

This rearrangement joins TRBV10-3 to TRBJ1-4; TRBD1 is a possible D gene (5 bases). From germline, CDR1 is ENHRY and CDR2 SYGVKD. V shed 4 bases and J shed 12 bases, with 12 bases lying between them. This CDR3 contains 12 residues. The DNA for the CDR3 is TGTGCCATCAGTGCCCCAGGGTCCCAACTGTTTTTT. Protein sequence: CAISAPGSQLFF.

The genes are TRBV28 and TRBJ1-1; 8 bases are a match to TRBD1. The CDR3 sequence is 15 residues long. From germline, CDR1 is MDHEN and CDR2 SYDVKM. V shed 6 bases, J shed 6 bases, and the junction held 12 bases outside the gene matches. This CDR3 is CASSGQGGTIAEAFF. CDR3 nucleotide sequence: TGTGCCAGCAGCGGACAGGGAGGCACAATCGCTGAAGCTTTCTTT.

This chain links TRBV4-3 with TRBJ1-4; no clear D. The germline gives CDR1 LGHNA, CDR2 YSLEER. V dropped 4 bases and J dropped 12 bases, with 21 bases sitting between them. CDR3 length: 15 residues. This CDR3 is CASSLHITFGIELFF. The CDR3, as DNA: TGCGCCAGCAGCCTCCACATCACCTTCGGTATAGAACTGTTTTTT.

V gene TRBV4-3 combines with J gene TRBJ1-2, with D unresolved. This CDR3 comprises 14 residues. V was cut by 2 bases and J by 4 bases, with 11 bases left in between. Germline V gene data show CDR1 as LGHNA and CDR2 as YSLEER. CDR3 in DNA: TGCGCCAGCAGCCAAACTTTACAGAGCTATGGCTACACCTTC. It yields the protein CASSQTLQSYGYTF.